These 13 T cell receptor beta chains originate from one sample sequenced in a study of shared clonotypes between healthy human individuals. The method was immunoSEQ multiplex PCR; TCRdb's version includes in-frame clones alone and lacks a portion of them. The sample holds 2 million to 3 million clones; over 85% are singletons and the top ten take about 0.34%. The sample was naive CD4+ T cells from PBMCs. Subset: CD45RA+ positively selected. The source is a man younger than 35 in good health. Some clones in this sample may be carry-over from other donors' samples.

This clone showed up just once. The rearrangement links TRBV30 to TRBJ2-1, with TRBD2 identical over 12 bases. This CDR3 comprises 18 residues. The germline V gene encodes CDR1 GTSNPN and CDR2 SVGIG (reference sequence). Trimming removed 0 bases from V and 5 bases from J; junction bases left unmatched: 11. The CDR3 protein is CAWSVLRRTSGKNNEQFF. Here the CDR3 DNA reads TGTGCCTGGAGTGTACTCCGACGGACTAGCGGGAAGAACAATGAGCAGTTCTTC.

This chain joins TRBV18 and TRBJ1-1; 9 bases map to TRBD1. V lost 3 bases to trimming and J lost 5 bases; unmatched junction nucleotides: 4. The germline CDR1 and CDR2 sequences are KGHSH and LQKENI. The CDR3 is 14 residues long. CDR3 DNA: TGTGCCAGCTCACCCAGGACAGGGGAGACTGAAGCTTTCTTT. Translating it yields CASSPRTGETEAFF.

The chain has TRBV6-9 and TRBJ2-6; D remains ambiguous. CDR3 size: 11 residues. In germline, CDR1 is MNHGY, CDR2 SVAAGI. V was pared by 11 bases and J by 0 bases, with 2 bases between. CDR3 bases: TGTGCCGACTCTGGGGCCAACGTCCTGACTTTC. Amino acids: CADSGANVLTF.

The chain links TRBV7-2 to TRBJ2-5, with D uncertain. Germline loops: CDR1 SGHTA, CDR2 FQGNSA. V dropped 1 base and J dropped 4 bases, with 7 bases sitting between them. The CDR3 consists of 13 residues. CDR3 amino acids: CASSLGIRETQYF. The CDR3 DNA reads TGTGCCAGCAGCTTAGGGATACGAGAGACCCAGTACTTC.

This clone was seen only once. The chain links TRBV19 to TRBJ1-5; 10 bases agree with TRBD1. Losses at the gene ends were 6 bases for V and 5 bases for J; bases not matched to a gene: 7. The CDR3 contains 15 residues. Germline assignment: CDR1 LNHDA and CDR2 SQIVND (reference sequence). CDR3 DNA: TGTGCCAGTAGCAACCTCGGACAGGGGGATCAGCCCCAGCATTTT. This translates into CASSNLGQGDQPQHF.

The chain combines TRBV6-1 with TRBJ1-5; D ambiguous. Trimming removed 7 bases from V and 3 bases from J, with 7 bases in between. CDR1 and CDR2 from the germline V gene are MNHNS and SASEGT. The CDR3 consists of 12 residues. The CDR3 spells CASTGPNQPQHF. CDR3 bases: TGTGCCAGCACCGGGCCCAATCAGCCCCAGCATTTT.

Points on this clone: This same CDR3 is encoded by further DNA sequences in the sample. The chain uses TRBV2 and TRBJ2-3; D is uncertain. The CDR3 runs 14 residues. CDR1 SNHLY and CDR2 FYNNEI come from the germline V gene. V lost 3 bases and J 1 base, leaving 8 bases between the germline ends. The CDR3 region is CASSEATGTDTQYF. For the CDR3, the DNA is TGTGCCAGCAGTGAGGCCACAGGCACAGATACGCAGTATTTT.

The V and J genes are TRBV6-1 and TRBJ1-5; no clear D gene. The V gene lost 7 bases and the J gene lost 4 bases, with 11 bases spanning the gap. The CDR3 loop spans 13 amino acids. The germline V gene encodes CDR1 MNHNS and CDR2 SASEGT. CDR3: CASKASLNQPQHF. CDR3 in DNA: TGTGCCAGCAAAGCCTCCTTAAATCAGCCCCAGCATTTT.

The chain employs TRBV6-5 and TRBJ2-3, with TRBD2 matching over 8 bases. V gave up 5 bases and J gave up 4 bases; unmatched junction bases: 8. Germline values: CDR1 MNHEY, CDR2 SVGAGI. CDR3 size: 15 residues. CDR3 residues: CASSAIMTSADTQYF. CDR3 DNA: TGTGCCAGCAGTGCGATAATGACTAGCGCAGATACGCAGTATTTT.

CDR3 protein: CASSPAAGIETQYF. CDR3 bases: TGTGCCAGCAGCCCAGCGGCGGGGATAGAGACCCAGTACTTC. V usage is TRBV9 and J usage is TRBJ2-5, with a tentative D call TRBD2 (6 bases). The CDR3 spans 14 residues. From germline, CDR1 is SGDLS and CDR2 YYNGEE. The ends were cut back, 4 bases at V and 4 bases at J, with 14 bases in the middle.

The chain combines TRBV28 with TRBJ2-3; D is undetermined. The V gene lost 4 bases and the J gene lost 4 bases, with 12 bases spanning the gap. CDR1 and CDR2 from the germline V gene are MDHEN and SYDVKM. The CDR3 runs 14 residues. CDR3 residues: CASSSPGPADTQYF. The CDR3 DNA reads TGTGCCAGCAGTTCGCCGGGTCCCGCAGATACGCAGTATTTT.

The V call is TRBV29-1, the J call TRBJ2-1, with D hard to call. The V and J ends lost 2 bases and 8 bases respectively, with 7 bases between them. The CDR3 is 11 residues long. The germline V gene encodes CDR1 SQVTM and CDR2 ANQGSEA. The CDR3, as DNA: TGCAGCGTTGAAAATGAGGATGAGCAGTTCTTC. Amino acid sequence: CSVENEDEQFF.

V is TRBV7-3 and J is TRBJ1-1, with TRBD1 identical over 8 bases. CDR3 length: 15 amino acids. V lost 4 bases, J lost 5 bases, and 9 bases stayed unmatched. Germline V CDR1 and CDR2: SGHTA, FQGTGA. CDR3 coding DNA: TGTGCCAGCAGCTCAAAGGGCGGGACAGGTACTGAAGCTTTCTTT. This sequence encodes CASSSKGGTGTEAFF.